The T cell receptor (beta chain) described here comes from a study of cytomegalovirus exposure and HLA in healthy donors. Use of 60 Vbeta and 13 Jbeta primers characterized the PCR. The protocol was immunoSEQ multiplex PCR, while the TCRdb copy is restricted to in-frame clones and leaves out a portion. Found here are 170,000 or so clones, 65% to 85% of them singletons; the top ten hold 2% to 2.5%. Germline assignment: CDR1 LNHDA and CDR2 SQIVND (reference sequence). CDR3 length: 15 amino acids. Trimming at V came to 6 bases and at J to 3 bases, leaving 7 bases not matched to a gene. The sequence was collected from a man aged 55 to 70 in good health and CMV-seronegative. The rearrangement uses TRBV19 and TRBJ2-5, with 10 bases lining up with TRBD2. Material: PBMCs. The CDR3 is CASSNALAGEETQYF. Written as DNA, the CDR3 is TGTGCCAGTAGCAATGCCCTAGCGGGGGAAGAGACCCAGTACTTC.